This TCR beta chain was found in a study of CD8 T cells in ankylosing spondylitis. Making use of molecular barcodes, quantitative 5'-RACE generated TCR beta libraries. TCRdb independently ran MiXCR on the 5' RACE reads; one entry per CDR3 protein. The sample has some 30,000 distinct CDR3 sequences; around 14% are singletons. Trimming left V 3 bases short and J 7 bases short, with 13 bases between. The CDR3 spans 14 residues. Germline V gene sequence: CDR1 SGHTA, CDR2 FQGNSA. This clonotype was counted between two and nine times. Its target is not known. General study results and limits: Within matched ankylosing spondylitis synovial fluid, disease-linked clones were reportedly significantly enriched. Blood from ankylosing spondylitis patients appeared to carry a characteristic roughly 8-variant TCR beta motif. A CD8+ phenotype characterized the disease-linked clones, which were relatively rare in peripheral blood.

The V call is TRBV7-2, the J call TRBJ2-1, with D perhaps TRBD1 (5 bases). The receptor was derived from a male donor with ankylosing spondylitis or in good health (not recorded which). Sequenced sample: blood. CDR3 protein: CASSLVRVNNEQFF. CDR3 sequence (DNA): TGTGCCAGCAGCTTGGTCAGGGTTAATAATGAGCAGTTCTTC.